This T cell receptor beta chain is from a study of T-cell reconstitution after alpha-beta-depleted transplantation in children. A library of TCRbeta sequences, prepared with unique molecular identifiers, was generated. From the PCR reads, TCRdb called clonotypes with MiXCR, one entry per CDR3 protein. The table lists roughly 300,000 distinct CDR3 sequences, nearly 10% of them singletons. Sample: PBMCs from the stem cell graft donor, taken from the stem cell graft. The receptor was isolated from a human donor who donated a stem cell graft to a child with SCID.

The CDR3 reads CAISGLQEPLAKNIQYF. DNA for the CDR3: TGTGCCATCAGTGGACTACAGGAGCCCCTAGCCAAAAACATTCAGTACTTC. The chain carries TRBV10-3 and TRBJ2-4; D possibly matches TRBD1 or TRBD2 (5 bases each). Germline loops: CDR1 ENHRY, CDR2 SYGVKD. The CDR3 has 17 amino acids. Trimming shortened V by 4 bases and J by 0 bases, and 16 bases separated the two germline ends.